What follows is one T cell receptor beta chain and its context. Compared with germline, one end of the junction differs, possibly owing to a read error. The source of the sample is a study of blood T cell repertoires in COVID-19. Across the study: The study drew acute and convalescent COVID-19 samples from the United States, Italy and Spain. T cells, B-cell-depleted T cells, or PBMCs supplied cDNA or gDNA.

Under the authors' procedure: Quantification of nucleated cells was approximated via reference gene primer amplification. Using immunoSEQ multiplex PCR, the repertoire was profiled, and TCRdb retains in-frame clones only, with some absent. The D gene and trimming were derived from the DNA, and the V and J assignments and clone size from that table. Among nearly 110,000 clones, 60% to 80% were seen once, and the ten largest hold approximately 0.88%. Looked up from germline, CDR1 is MNHNS and CDR2 is SASEGT. The CDR3 extends over 12 amino acids. The gene calls are TRBV6-1 and TRBJ1-2, with unresolved D. The clonotype originates from a human donor with acute or convalescent COVID-19. The donor label of this sample is uncertain. Specimen: peripheral blood. The CDR3 region has the DNA TGTGCCAGCGGTGATTTTTTAAATGGCTACACCTTC. It yields the protein CASGDFLNGYTF.